One TCR beta chain is described in this entry. This clonotype was observed many times. No antigen is known for it. No base-level quality is on record; no much larger clone is a single base apart. For repertoire sequencing, the TCR beta CDR3 regions were amplified from RNA transcripts. A first-round RT-PCR used HTBI primers with the Qiagen OneStep RT-PCR kit, followed by a second-round multiplex PCR, size selection and purification. Sequencing of the libraries was carried out on an Illumina HiSeq2000 in paired-end mode with 100 bp reads. Turning to the authors' computational methods: SOAPnuke was used to process the reads, throwing out any read that had adapters, had uncalled bases, had a mean Phred below 15, or lacked an exact constant-primer or identifier match. COPE v1.2.5 was used to merge the high-quality paired reads. Each unique nucleotide sequence was defined as a clonotype, and clonotypes were aligned to IMGT TRB V, D and J references with MiTCR v1.1. Only V-J combinations with frequency above 0.0001 were analysed, covering over 99% of repertoires. A TCR clonal expansion and chaos score per V-J combination was defined as the ratio of F50 clonal expansion to chaos observed in the TCRdist matrix. Welch's t-statistics and random forest were used to reduce features to approximately 13 V-J combinations, which were fed into a naive Bayes classifier. Thyroid-blood repertoire similarity was quantified with the Morisita-Horn index. In TCRdb, the public reads were trimmed at Q25 with fastp and aligned with MiXCR, with productive beta chains retained. All rows with the same CDR3 protein become a single entry with the most common DNA and genes. The V and J calls here are based on TCRdb, not the publication. The sample table shows 350,000 to 400,000 distinct CDR3 sequences, and less than 20% are seen once. Roughly 7% of the sample is held by the ten biggest clonotypes.

The germline V gene specifies SGHRS as CDR1 and YFSETQ as CDR2. V is cut back by 5 bases and J by 4 bases, with 6 bases in the junction unmatched. The CDR3 runs 14 residues from the cysteine to the phenylalanine. The only DNA kept is the CDR3, 42 bases in frame from the first base. Hyperthyroidism was considered stable if no progression to ophthalmopathy occurred within 18 months of follow-up. Hyperthyroidism patients were newly diagnosed, were aged 18 to 65 years, and had a disease duration under 2 months. Patients were excluded if they had other autoimmune diseases, uncontrolled infections, pregnancy or lactation. Diagnosis was based on clinical symptoms, serum thyroxine, TRAb, thyroid ultrasound and orbital computed tomography. PBMCs were isolated from 8 to 10 ml of fresh peripheral blood by Ficoll-Paque density gradient centrifugation. Total RNA was extracted with Trizol reagent and quality-checked on an Agilent 2100 Bioanalyzer.

The data belong to a study of Graves' ophthalmopathy and Graves' hyperthyroidism (dated 2018 in TCRdb). A note on the overall study: Peripheral blood was collected at initial diagnosis, prior to any treatment. In total, over 130 blood samples were TCR-sequenced: approximately 40 ophthalmopathy, under 80 hyperthyroidism and 17 hyperthyroidism-to-ophthalmopathy patients. To explore V-J signatures that distinguish ophthalmopathy from hyperthyroidism, a discovery set of around 100 patients was enrolled, made up of 40 to 45 with ophthalmopathy and under 65 with stable hyperthyroidism. For independent validation, a separate cohort was made up of some 19 hyperthyroidism patients plus 17 patients who later progressed from hyperthyroidism to ophthalmopathy. TCR beta repertoire signatures were used to distinguish Graves' ophthalmopathy from Graves' hyperthyroidism and to predict progression to ophthalmopathy. Once sampling was done, hyperthyroidism patients were given methimazole at a starting dose of 30 mg daily, while ophthalmopathy patients were given high-dose intravenous methylprednisolone. T-cell repertoires of thyroid tissue and blood were compared in 5 or 6 hyperthyroidism patients. For training and testing, the 100 or so patients in the discovery cohort were randomly divided in a 7:3 ratio. The investigation overall reported the following: In validation, the model predicted ophthalmopathy progression with about 71% sensitivity and roughly 72% specificity; more than ten predicted patients were CT-confirmed with GO in a median of around 6 months. Sample size was not predetermined statistically, and investigators were not blinded to group allocation. Among expanded thyroid clonotypes with frequency above 0.001, most also showed up in blood, which suggests that blood repertoires may reflect the thyroid immune response. In cross-validation, the 13-signature model distinguished ophthalmopathy from stable hyperthyroidism with approximately 85% sensitivity and nearly 82% specificity, and in the test set the corresponding values were roughly 80% and 76%.

The sequence is built from TRBV5-1 and TRBJ1-3; 7 junctional bases match TRBD1. This sequence originates from a young woman with stable Graves' hyperthyroidism. Donor details come from another sample of the same person, matched by shared clones. The sequencing sample was made of peripheral blood. CDR3 reads: CASSYDRAGNTIYF. The DNA sequence is as follows: TGCGCCAGCAGTTACGACAGGGCAGGAAACACCATATATTTT.